This T cell receptor beta chain was sequenced in a study of blood T cell repertoires in COVID-19. Study-wide background: Sample material is recorded as cDNA or gDNA derived from T cells, B-cell-depleted T cells, or PBMCs.

Clones were sequenced by immunoSEQ multiplex PCR, and TCRdb holds only the in-frame ones, with some missing. The sample consists of about 65,000 clones, about 84% of them appearing once. CDR1 and CDR2 from the germline V gene are SGHNT and YYREEE (reference sequence). Trimming took off 4 bases at V and 0 bases at J, with 15 bases between the two ends. There are 16 residues in the CDR3. The TCR was taken from a human donor in a cohort sampled during active COVID-19. Specimen: peripheral blood. The chain is built from TRBV5-4 and TRBJ2-3; D might be TRBD1 (5 bases). The CDR3 DNA is TGTGCCAGCAGCCCATCCTCACAGGCTAGCACAGATACGCAGTATTTT. Protein: CASSPSSQASTDTQYF.